The rows below give T cell receptor beta chains drawn from one sample of a study of T cells after yellow fever vaccination. One entry per CDR3 protein results from TCRdb running MiXCR on the 5' RACE reads. The top ten clones hold roughly 41% of a sample with 95,000 to 100,000 distinct CDR3 sequences, approximately 6.3% of them seen once. The specimen was CD8+ T cells sorted from PBMCs, collected 10 days after the yellow fever booster vaccination. All receptors derive from a man aged 18 to 29 who received the YFV17D yellow fever vaccine. Each CDR3 is given with its conserved first and last residue. The order of the fields is clone size, V gene, J gene, D gene, CDR3 DNA, CDR3 protein. A D gene is named only where the DNA matches it firmly. Where a row states a size, it is once, few, many or the class of an expanded clone; other rows omit it.

-	TRBV5-1	TRBJ2-5	TRBD2	TGCGCCAGCGGGGGTAGCGGGGAAGGGGAGACCCAGTACTTC	CASGGSGEGETQYF
many	TRBV5-1	TRBJ2-4	-	TGCGCCAGCAGAATAACCGCCGGCGCAAACTTC	CASRITAGANF
-	TRBV4-3	TRBJ2-5	TRBD2	TGCGCCAGCAGCCAAGATCTGCGGGGGGGACAAGAGACCCAGTACTTC	CASSQDLRGGQETQYF
-	TRBV5-1	TRBJ1-2	-	TGCGCCAGCAGACCGCCCTCGGTCCCTAACTATGGCTACACCTTC	CASRPPSVPNYGYTF
-	TRBV20-1	TRBJ2-2	TRBD1	TGCAGTGCTAGTTGGACAGGGTCGAACACCGGGGAGCTGTTTTTT	CSASWTGSNTGELFF
many	TRBV10-2	TRBJ2-2	-	TGCGCCAGCAGTCAGGCCCTGAACACCGGGGAGCTGTTTTTT	CASSQALNTGELFF
many	TRBV15	TRBJ2-5	-	TGTGCCACCATGAGGGACCGGGAGACCCAGTACTTC	CATMRDRETQYF
once	TRBV7-9	TRBJ2-7	-	TGTGCCAGCAGCCTCACCCTCGCCCACGAGCAGTACTTC	CASSLTLAHEQYF
few	TRBV7-2	TRBJ1-3	-	TGTGCCAGCAGCCGACTATCACAGGGTCTACGAAACACCATATATTTT	CASSRLSQGLRNTIYF
few	TRBV5-5	TRBJ1-3	-	TGTGCCAGCAGCTTGGTTACGGTCAGCTACTCTGGAAACACCATATATTTT	CASSLVTVSYSGNTIYF
few	TRBV4-1	TRBJ2-2	TRBD1	TGCGCCAGCAGCCTGACAGGGAGCTCCGGGGAGCTGTTTTTT	CASSLTGSSGELFF
many	TRBV7-6	TRBJ2-5	TRBD2	TGTGCCAGCAGTCCGGGACTAGCGGGAGATTCAGAAGAGACCCAGTACTTC	CASSPGLAGDSEETQYF
few	TRBV14	TRBJ1-1	TRBD1	TGTGCCAGCAGCCAAGCTACAGGGGCTGAAGCTTTCTTT	CASSQATGAEAFF
few	TRBV20-1	TRBJ1-1	-	TGCAGCTTGAGGATGAACACTGAAGCTTTCTTT	CSLRMNTEAFF
few	TRBV5-4	TRBJ2-5	TRBD1	TGTGCCAGCAGCGTTTCACAGGGGGCTGGGGAGACCCAGTACTTC	CASSVSQGAGETQYF
-	TRBV7-2	TRBJ2-2	TRBD1	TGTGCCAGCAGGGAAGGGACAGTTAACACCGGGGAGCTGTTTTTT	CASREGTVNTGELFF
-	TRBV15	TRBJ2-1	-	TGTGCCACCAGCAGAGCCCGGCAGGGCGGCAATGAGCAGTTCTTC	CATSRARQGGNEQFF
many	TRBV7-2	TRBJ2-3	-	TGTGCCAGCAGCTCCCACTTGTTGGATACGCAGTATTTT	CASSSHLLDTQYF
many	TRBV7-7	TRBJ2-3	-	TGTGCCAGCAGCTCGGGGCGGGCAGATACGCAGTATTTT	CASSSGRADTQYF
many	TRBV6-6	TRBJ2-7	TRBD1	TGTGCCAGCAGTATCCAGGGGGCAGTCTACGAGCAGTACTTC	CASSIQGAVYEQYF
few	TRBV6-2/TRBV6-3	TRBJ2-5	-	TGTGCCAGCAGTTACTCGGGAGAAGAGACCCAGTACTTC	CASSYSGEETQYF
-	TRBV29-1	TRBJ2-6	-	TGCAGCGTTAAAAAGGTCCTCGGAGGGGCCAACGTCCTGACTTTC	CSVKKVLGGANVLTF
few	TRBV4-1	TRBJ2-4	TRBD2	TGCGCCAGCAGCCACCCAGTCCCCTTCACTAGCGGGGAAACCTTAGCCAAAAACATTCAGTACTTC	CASSHPVPFTSGETLAKNIQYF
-	TRBV5-6	TRBJ1-4	-	TGTGCCAGCAGCTTGGAACGGCGGATTAATGAAAAACTGTTTTTT	CASSLERRINEKLFF
-	TRBV5-4	TRBJ2-2	-	TGTGCCAGCAGCTCCCAACTCCCAACGGGGGGCATTGTTACCGGGGAGCTGTTTTTT	CASSSQLPTGGIVTGELFF
many	TRBV11-2	TRBJ2-5	TRBD2	TGTGCCAGCAGCCCCTCTAGCGGGGGCCAAGAGACCCAGTACTTC	CASSPSSGGQETQYF
-	TRBV6-2/TRBV6-3	TRBJ2-1	-	TGTGCCAGCAATCGGGGACATGAACAGTTCTTC	CASNRGHEQFF
-	TRBV7-8	TRBJ1-2	TRBD1	TGTGCCAGCAGCGTCAGGGGGGGGCACCCCTATGGCTACACCTTC	CASSVRGGHPYGYTF
medium-sized	TRBV4-2	TRBJ2-2	-	TGTGCCAGCAGCCAAGAGGGGGACCCCTCCACCGGGGAGCTGTTTTTT	CASSQEGDPSTGELFF
few	TRBV9	TRBJ2-7	-	TGTGCCAGCAGCGACCGGGACACCCAGCCTTACGAGCAGTACTTC	CASSDRDTQPYEQYF
few	TRBV20-1	TRBJ1-2	-	TGCAGTGCTAGAAGCTGGGACCCCAACCTTTTTGGCTATGGCTACACCTTC	CSARSWDPNLFGYGYTF
few	TRBV7-3	TRBJ2-1	TRBD2	TGTGCCAGCAGCACCGGACTAGGCTACAATGAGCAGTTCTTC	CASSTGLGYNEQFF
few	TRBV4-3	TRBJ2-2	-	TGCGCCAGCAGCCAACCGCAGCGGTCGAACACCGGGGAGCTGTTTTTT	CASSQPQRSNTGELFF
few	TRBV6-1	TRBJ1-6	-	TGTGCCAGCAGTGACCGGGCGGAGGATTCACCCCTCCACTTT	CASSDRAEDSPLHF
many	TRBV6-5	TRBJ2-2	TRBD1	TGTGCCAGCAGTTACTCGAGGGGACAGGTCGACACCGGGGAGCTGTTTTTT	CASSYSRGQVDTGELFF
few	TRBV20-1	TRBJ2-7	-	TGCAGTGCTACCCCCATCCAGGGTGACGACGAGCAGTACTTC	CSATPIQGDDEQYF
-	TRBV27	TRBJ2-5	-	TGTGCCAGCAGAGTGGAGGGGACCCAGTACTTC	CASRVEGTQYF
few	TRBV19	TRBJ1-5	-	TGTGCCAGTAACGGAGGAGTGGGCAATCAGCCCCAGCATTTT	CASNGGVGNQPQHF
-	TRBV13	TRBJ1-4	TRBD1	TGTGCCAGCAGCAAGACAGGGTTTGCTGAAAAACTGTTTTTT	CASSKTGFAEKLFF
many	TRBV6-2/TRBV6-3	TRBJ2-3	TRBD1	TGTGCCAGCAGTCCAGGACAGGGCACAGATACGCAGTATTTT	CASSPGQGTDTQYF
-	TRBV6-5	TRBJ2-5	TRBD2	TGTGCCAGCAGTCAAACGTACCTAGCGGGGGGGAACCAAGAGACCCAGTACTTC	CASSQTYLAGGNQETQYF
-	TRBV20-1	TRBJ2-1	TRBD2	TGCAGTGCTAGAGATGGGACTAGGGACTCCTACAATGAGCAGTTCTTC	CSARDGTRDSYNEQFF
-	TRBV29-1	TRBJ2-2	-	TGCAGCGTTTTGAACGTAAACACCGGGGAGCTGTTTTTT	CSVLNVNTGELFF
few	TRBV4-1	TRBJ1-5	-	TGCGCCAGCAGCCAAGGCCCAGGGGCCAATCAGCCCCAGCATTTT	CASSQGPGANQPQHF
-	TRBV7-8	TRBJ2-7	-	TGTGCCAGCAGCTTAGGGGTCGGCAGGGCAAACTACGAGCAGTACTTC	CASSLGVGRANYEQYF
few	TRBV7-8	TRBJ1-2	-	TGTGCCAGCAGCTTAGGGGATGATGGCTACACCTTC	CASSLGDDGYTF
many	TRBV5-1	TRBJ2-1	TRBD1	TGCGCCAGCAGCTTCGAGGACAGGGTAACCTACAATGAGCAGTTCTTC	CASSFEDRVTYNEQFF
-	TRBV27	TRBJ2-2	-	TGTGCCAGCAGCGGGGGCCGTAACACCGGGGAGCTGTTTTTT	CASSGGRNTGELFF
few	TRBV24-1	TRBJ1-2	-	TGTGCCACCAGGGACGACACATCTAAGGGCTATGGCTACACCTTC	CATRDDTSKGYGYTF
many	TRBV7-2	TRBJ2-1	-	TGTGCCAGCAGCCCTAGTCGCCCTCACAATGAGCAGTTCTTC	CASSPSRPHNEQFF
few	TRBV7-9	TRBJ1-2	-	TGTGCCAGCACCGGGGACGGGTCATTCTATGGCTACACCTTC	CASTGDGSFYGYTF
few	TRBV25-1	TRBJ1-2	TRBD1	TGTGCCAGCTCCACTCCGGGACAGGGCAGCTATGGCTACACCTTC	CASSTPGQGSYGYTF
few	TRBV12-3/TRBV12-4	TRBJ1-2	-	TGTGCCACTTCAATAGGACGGATCTATGGCTACACCTTC	CATSIGRIYGYTF
few	TRBV7-6	TRBJ2-5	TRBD1	TGTGCCAGCAGCTCTCGGACAGGGACGGAGACCCAGTACTTC	CASSSRTGTETQYF
-	TRBV14	TRBJ2-3	-	TGTGCCAGCAGCCAAGACGGCGCGTGGGAGACAGATACGCAGTATTTT	CASSQDGAWETDTQYF
-	TRBV9	TRBJ1-1	-	TGTGCCAGCAGCCCCCAGACAGTCACTGAAGCTTTCTTT	CASSPQTVTEAFF